The present entry profiles one TCR beta chain with its context. This clonotype has only a few counts. The antigen this receptor binds is unknown. There are no base qualities to consult, and no much larger clone falls within one base. The data derive from a study of T cell repertoires in cytomegalovirus infection (dated by TCRdb to the late 2010s). Describing the broader study: Because public TCR beta signatures pointed to carriage of CMV infection together with the matching HLA type, the HLA type of each donor mattered for the analysis.

Sequencing relied on an Illumina HiSeq 1500. The raw public reads went through TCRdb reprocessing: fastp at Q25, MiXCR clone calling, in-frame beta chains kept. CDR3 protein sequences are deduplicated, and each keeps its most common genes and DNA. Within this sample are 300,000 to 450,000 distinct CDR3 sequences, with about a sixth of them counted one time only. The ten largest clones add up to 7.5% to 9% of the sample. Study-wide conclusions, independent of this receptor: In both this cohort and an independent roughly 360-donor cohort, the cumulative frequency of public TCR beta family members distinguished carriers of CMV infection plus the relevant HLA type. The ex vivo response was dominated by HLA-C-restricted CMV-specific TCR beta clonotypes, which also provided the single most frequent clonotype in two of eight donors.

Material for sequencing was PBMCs. The TCR sequence derives from a human donor in good health (CMV status not recorded). Some clones in this sample may be carry-over from other donors' samples.

The DNA reads as follows: TGCAGCGTTGGTGGACTAGCGGGGGAATACAATGAGCAGTTCTTC. It translates to CSVGGLAGEYNEQFF. The sequence is built from TRBV29-1 and TRBJ2-1, with TRBD2 matching 13 junction bases. The CDR3 spans 15 residues, from the cysteine through the phenylalanine. Only the CDR3 part of the read is kept: 45 bases, read in frame from the first base. CDR1 is given as SQVTM and CDR2 as ANQGSEA, both from the germline V gene. The junction shows trimming of 4 bases on V and 4 bases on J, and the gene matches do not reach 4 bases of it.